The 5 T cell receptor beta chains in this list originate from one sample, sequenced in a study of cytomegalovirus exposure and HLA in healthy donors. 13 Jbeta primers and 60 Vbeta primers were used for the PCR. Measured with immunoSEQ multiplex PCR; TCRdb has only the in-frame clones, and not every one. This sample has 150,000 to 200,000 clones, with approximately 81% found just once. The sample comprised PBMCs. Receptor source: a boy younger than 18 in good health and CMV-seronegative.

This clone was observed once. This chain's CDR3 is CASTRGTYSYNEQFF. In nucleotides, the CDR3 is TGTGCCAGCACTCGTGGGACATACTCCTACAATGAGCAGTTCTTC. The rearrangement joins TRBV2 to TRBJ2-1, with a weak D call TRBD1 (6 bases). V lost 7 bases and J 0 bases, leaving 13 bases between the germline ends. The CDR3 contains 15 residues. Germline V gives CDR1 SNHLY, CDR2 FYNNEI.

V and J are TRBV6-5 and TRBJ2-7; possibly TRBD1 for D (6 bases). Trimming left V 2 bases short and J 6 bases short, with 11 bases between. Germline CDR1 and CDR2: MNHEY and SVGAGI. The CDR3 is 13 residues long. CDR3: CASSYTGSVEQYF. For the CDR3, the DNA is TGTGCCAGCAGTTACACAGGGTCGGTCGAGCAGTACTTC.

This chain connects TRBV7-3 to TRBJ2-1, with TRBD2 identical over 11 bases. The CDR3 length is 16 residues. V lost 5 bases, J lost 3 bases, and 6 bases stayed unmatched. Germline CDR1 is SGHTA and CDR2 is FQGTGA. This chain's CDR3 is CASSGRGTSGYNEQFF. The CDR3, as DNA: TGTGCCAGCAGCGGGAGAGGGACTAGCGGCTACAATGAGCAGTTCTTC.

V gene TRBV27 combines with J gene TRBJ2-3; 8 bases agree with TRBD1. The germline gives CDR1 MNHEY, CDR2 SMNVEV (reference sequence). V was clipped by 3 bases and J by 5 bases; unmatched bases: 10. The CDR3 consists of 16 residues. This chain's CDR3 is CASSFIPTGDLDTQYF. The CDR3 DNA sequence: TGTGCCAGCAGTTTTATCCCGACAGGGGACCTAGATACGCAGTATTTT.

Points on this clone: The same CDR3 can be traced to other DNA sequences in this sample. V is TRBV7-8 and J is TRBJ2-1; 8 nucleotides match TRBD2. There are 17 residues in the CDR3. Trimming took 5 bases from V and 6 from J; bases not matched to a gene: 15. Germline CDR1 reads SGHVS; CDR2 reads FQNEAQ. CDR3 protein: CASSPPPGTSRGNEQFF. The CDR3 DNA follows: TGTGCCAGCAGCCCCCCGCCAGGGACTAGTCGAGGCAATGAGCAGTTCTTC.